Shown below are 30 T cell receptor beta chains from a single sample sequenced in a study of blood T cell repertoires in COVID-19. Assay used: immunoSEQ multiplex PCR; TCRdb lists only in-frame clones, some missing. The sample holds 250,000 to 300,000 clones, approximately 91% seen once. The sequenced material came from PBMCs or T cells enriched from blood (not recorded which). Every receptor here comes from a human donor in a cohort exposed to, infected with or recovered from COVID-19 (not recorded which). The donor label of this sample is uncertain.

The chain carries TRBV9 and TRBJ2-3; possible D gene TRBD2, 5 bases. The CDR3 is made up of 17 amino acids. Germline V gene sequence: CDR1 SGDLS, CDR2 YYNGEE. V was cut by 5 bases and J by 2 bases, with 21 bases left in between. The CDR3 region is CASSSSAGPGYTDTQYF. Here the CDR3 DNA reads TGTGCCAGCAGTTCTTCAGCTGGTCCGGGATACACAGATACGCAGTATTTT. Variable domain in full (rest from reference TRBV9 and TRBJ2-3): DSGVTQTPKHLITATGQRVTLRCSPRSGDLSVYWYQQSLDQGLQFLIQYYNGEERAKGNILERFSAQQFPDLHSELNLSSLELGDSALYFCASSSSAGPGYTDTQYFGPGTRLTVL.

The chain uses TRBV15 and TRBJ1-4; the D gene is possibly TRBD1 (6 bases). CDR3 length equals 15 residues. Germline V CDR1 and CDR2: LNHNV, YYDKDF (reference sequence). Trimming took off 1 base at V and 8 bases at J, with 14 bases between the two ends. The CDR3 is CATSRARQRGEKLFF. CDR3 in DNA: TGTGCCACCAGCAGAGCTAGACAGAGGGGGGAAAAACTGTTTTTT.

J is TRBJ1-1 and V is TRBV23-1; 7 bases align to TRBD1. TRBV23-1 is filed as an ORF, its function uncertain. V trimming: 8 bases; J trimming: 1 base; junction bases outside the gene matches: 7. The CDR3 is made up of 14 amino acids. CDR3: CASGRGQPNTEAFF. The CDR3 nucleotides are TGCGCCAGCGGACGGGGACAGCCGAACACTGAAGCTTTCTTT.

The chain is built from TRBV12-5 and TRBJ2-7; possibly TRBD2 for D (7 bases). The V gene lost 3 bases and the J gene lost 4 bases, with 10 bases spanning the gap. CDR1 is LGHNT and CDR2 is FRNRAP in the germline V gene. The CDR3 runs 13 residues. The DNA for the CDR3 is TGTGCTAGTGGTTTCGGGGGGCTGTACGAGCAGTACTTC. It specifies CASGFGGLYEQYF.

The chain combines TRBV14 with TRBJ1-6; D is possibly TRBD1 (5 bases). V lost 4 bases, J lost 8 bases, and 15 bases lay in between. Germline-derived CDR1 and CDR2 are SGHDN and FVKESK. The CDR3 has 15 residues. DNA of the CDR3: TGTGCCAGCAGCCGATCCGGGACTGATCATTCACCCCTCCACTTT. Encoded protein: CASSRSGTDHSPLHF.

This chain joins TRBV6-5 and TRBJ1-2; 8 nucleotides agree with TRBD1. V gave up 7 bases and J gave up 8 bases; unmatched junction bases: 12. The CDR3 is 14 amino acids. Germline CDR1 reads MNHEY; CDR2 reads SVGAGI. DNA for the CDR3: TGTGCCAGCAACGGGTACCAGGGGGCTTGGGGCTACACCTTC. Amino acids: CASNGYQGAWGYTF.

The J gene is TRBJ1-5, the V gene TRBV15; D is undetermined. Germline CDR1 LNHNV, CDR2 YYDKDF (reference sequence). CDR3 length: 12 amino acids. The germline V and J ends were trimmed by 4 bases and 4 bases, with 5 bases remaining between them. CDR3 region: CATSTGNQPQHF. CDR3 sequence (DNA): TGTGCCACCAGCACGGGAAATCAGCCCCAGCATTTT.

J is TRBJ2-1 and V is TRBV6-5, with TRBD2 matching 9 bases. The germline V gene has CDR1 MNHEY and CDR2 SVGAGI. After removal of 5 bases from V and 8 bases from J, the junction contained 7 bases not matched to a gene. There are 14 residues in the CDR3. The CDR3 reads CASSLRGGAYEQFF. The DNA of the CDR3 is TGTGCCAGCAGTCTGCGCGGGGGGGCTTATGAGCAGTTCTTC.

The chain joins TRBV25-1 to TRBJ1-2, with TRBD1 identical over 9 bases. The CDR3 totals 16 residues. V lost 3 bases, J lost 9 bases, and 14 bases stayed unmatched. Germline V gene sequence: CDR1 MGHDK, CDR2 SYGVNS. CDR3 nucleotide sequence: TGTGCCAGCAGTGATCAACAGGGGGCACGGTATAATCGCTACACCTTC. Translated: CASSDQQGARYNRYTF.

The rearrangement links TRBV2 to TRBJ1-4; TRBD1 agrees at 7 bases. Germline trimming cut 6 bases from V and 4 bases from J; bases unmatched to any gene: 8. From germline, CDR1 is SNHLY and CDR2 FYNNEI. The length of the CDR3 is 15 residues. The DNA for the CDR3 is TGTGCCAGCAGGGGGGGCACAGGGGTTAATGAAAAACTGTTTTTT. Translation: CASRGGTGVNEKLFF. The full variable domain, completed using reference TRBV2 and TRBJ1-4, is EPEVTQTPSHQVTQMGQEVILRCVPISNHLYFYWYRQILGQKVEFLVSFYNNEISEKSEIFDDQFSVERPDGSNFTLKIRSTKLEDSAMYFCASRGGTGVNEKLFFGSGTQLSVL.

The chain recombines TRBV3-1 (or the pseudogene TRBV3-2) with TRBJ2-7; 9 bases map to TRBD1. Germline V gene lookup returns CDR1 LGHDT and CDR2 YNNKEL (reference sequence). The CDR3 covers 15 residues. V lost 3 bases to trimming and J lost 5 bases; unmatched junction nucleotides: 8. The CDR3 DNA sequence: TGTGCCAGCAGCCAGGGGGGGGACAGGGCAAACGAGCAGTACTTC. Its translation: CASSQGGDRANEQYF.

The chain has TRBV13 and TRBJ1-2; D might be TRBD1 (5 bases). This CDR3 has 14 residues. V lost 2 bases to trimming and J lost 5 bases, with 12 bases between them. In germline, CDR1 is PRHDT, CDR2 FYEKMQ (reference sequence). CDR3 protein: CASSLTGGAYGYTF. CDR3 in DNA: TGTGCCAGCAGCTTAACGGGCGGGGCGTATGGCTACACCTTC.

The chain recombines TRBV19 with TRBJ1-1, with 7 bases matching TRBD1. From germline, CDR1 is LNHDA and CDR2 SQIVND (reference sequence). The ends lost 3 bases at V and 8 bases at J; junction bases unmatched: 9. The CDR3 spans 14 residues. CDR3 bases: TGTGCCAGTAGTATCTATGACAGGGCCCCCGAAGCTTTCTTT. Encoded protein: CASSIYDRAPEAFF.

The rearrangement uses TRBV11-1 and TRBJ2-5; 7 bases map to TRBD2. This CDR3 is 14 amino acids long. Germline CDR1 is SGHAT and CDR2 is FQDESV (reference sequence). V shed 1 base, J shed 2 bases, and the junction held 1 base outside the gene matches. As DNA, the CDR3 is TGTGCCAGCAGCTTAGAGGGACTACAAGAGACCCAGTACTTC. It translates to CASSLEGLQETQYF.

The rearrangement joins TRBV10-3 to TRBJ2-5; 9 nucleotides agree with TRBD2. Germline CDR1 ENHRY, CDR2 SYGVKD. The CDR3 has 17 amino acids. Losses at the gene ends were 0 bases for V and 0 bases for J; bases not matched to a gene: 5. The DNA of the CDR3 is TGTGCCATCAGTGAGTCCTTAGCGGGGGCGAACCAAGAGACCCAGTACTTC. It is translated as CAISESLAGANQETQYF.

This sequence joins TRBV21-1 and TRBJ1-5. TRBV21-1 is labeled a pseudogene. There are 18 residues in the CDR3. The chain's CDR3 is CASSYYSWVLRDNQPQHF. Here the CDR3 DNA reads TGTGCCAGCAGCTATTACTCTTGGGTCCTGAGGGACAATCAGCCCCAGCATTTT.

The V and J genes are TRBV7-3 and TRBJ2-1; D possibly corresponds to TRBD1 (7 bases). Trimming removed 3 bases from V and 6 bases from J, with 15 bases in between. In germline, CDR1 is SGHTA, CDR2 FQGTGA. The CDR3 runs 15 residues. CDR3 sequence (DNA): TGTGCCAGCAGCTTGGAGGGGGCGCAAGCCAATGAGCAGTTCTTC. This translates into CASSLEGAQANEQFF. The full variable domain, completed using reference TRBV7-3 and TRBJ2-1, is GAGVSQTPSNKVTEKGKYVELRCDPISGHTALYWYRQSLGQGPEFLIYFQGTGAADDSGLPNDRFFAVRPEGSVSTLKIQRTERGDSAVYLCASSLEGAQANEQFFGPGTRLTVL.

V usage is TRBV7-2 and J usage is TRBJ1-6; D gene ambiguous. Deletions cut 4 bases from V and 7 bases from J, with 5 bases between. The CDR3 covers 12 residues. Germline V gives CDR1 SGHTA, CDR2 FQGNSA. For the CDR3, the DNA is TGTGCCAGCAGCTCTATGAATTCACCCCTCCACTTT. Residues: CASSSMNSPLHF.

This rearrangement joins TRBV7-3 to TRBJ2-5; TRBD1 is a possible D gene (6 bases). Germline assignment: CDR1 SGHTA and CDR2 FQGTGA. Trimming shortened V by 5 bases and J by 2 bases, and 15 bases separated the two germline ends. CDR3 length: 15 amino acids. The DNA for the CDR3 is TGTGCCAGCAGCCGCTCAGGGACAAGACAAGAGACCCAGTACTTC. This codes for CASSRSGTRQETQYF.

This rearrangement joins TRBV30 to TRBJ1-2; possibly TRBD1 for D (5 bases). V was shortened by 2 bases and J by 4 bases, with 17 bases between the two germline ends. This CDR3 is 15 amino acids long. Looked up from germline, CDR1 is GTSNPN and CDR2 is SVGIG (reference sequence). As DNA, the CDR3 is TGTGCCTGGAGTACCGGGCAGGGCGGCGGCTATGGCTACACCTTC. It translates to CAWSTGQGGGYGYTF.

The gene calls are TRBV19 and TRBJ2-5, with 9 bases identical to TRBD1. The CDR3 is 19 residues long. Germline-derived CDR1 and CDR2 are LNHDA and SQIVND (reference sequence). The V gene end was trimmed by 4 bases and the J gene end by 2 bases; junction bases not matched to a gene: 17. CDR3 protein: CASSRATGGTRGTQETQYF. The CDR3 nucleotides are TGTGCCAGTAGTAGGGCGACAGGGGGGACAAGAGGGACGCAAGAGACCCAGTACTTC.

For the CDR3, the DNA is TGTGCCAGTAGGAGACAGGGTGCGGCAAGCTCCTACAATGAGCAGTTCTTC. Residues: CASRRQGAASSYNEQFF. J is TRBJ2-1 and V is TRBV19, with 7 bases aligning to TRBD1. There are 17 residues in the CDR3. CDR1 is LNHDA and CDR2 is SQIVND in the germline V gene (reference sequence). Germline trimming cut 6 bases from V and 0 bases from J; bases unmatched to any gene: 11.

The gene calls are TRBV5-6 and TRBJ1-2; D may be TRBD1 (5 bases). The ends were cut back, 2 bases at V and 0 bases at J, with 11 bases in the middle. Germline assignment: CDR1 SGHDT and CDR2 YYEEEE. The CDR3 extends over 15 amino acids. The CDR3 nucleotides read TGTGCCAGCAGCTTTACCGCAGGGCCTAACTATGGCTACACCTTC. It is translated as CASSFTAGPNYGYTF.

The gene calls are TRBV10-3 and TRBJ2-3; no firm D call. Between the trimmed V and J ends, which lost 1 base and 2 bases, there was a span of 7 bases. The length of the CDR3 is 14 residues. Germline assignment: CDR1 ENHRY and CDR2 SYGVKD. CDR3 nucleotides: TGTGCCATCAGTGAGTTCAACTACACAGATACGCAGTATTTT. Its protein is CAISEFNYTDTQYF.

The gene calls are TRBV6-2 or TRBV6-3 and TRBJ2-7; D is perhaps TRBD1 or TRBD2 (5 bases each). Per germline, CDR1 MNHEY and CDR2 SVGEGT. V dropped 8 bases and J dropped 5 bases, with 10 bases sitting between them. This CDR3 spans 11 amino acids. The CDR3 region has the DNA TGTGCCAGCGGCCGGGGCCACGAGCAGTACTTC. Amino acid sequence: CASGRGHEQYF.

The chain combines TRBV9 with TRBJ2-4, with D hard to call. In germline, CDR1 is SGDLS, CDR2 YYNGEE. V lost 7 bases and J 8 bases, leaving 13 bases between the germline ends. This CDR3 is 12 amino acids long. The CDR3 sequence: CASGDVPDIQYF. The CDR3 DNA is TGTGCCAGCGGCGACGTGCCGGACATTCAGTACTTC.

A single count supports this clone. The CDR3 spells CASSLRADPSGNTIYF. CDR3 nucleotides: TGTGCCAGCAGCTTGAGGGCCGACCCCTCTGGAAACACCATATATTTT. The rearrangement joins TRBV7-9 to TRBJ1-3; D is unresolved. Per germline, CDR1 SEHNR and CDR2 FQNEAQ (reference sequence). CDR3 length: 16 amino acids. V was pared by 3 bases and J by 0 bases, with 12 bases between.

Note on this clone: This CDR3 is also generated by other DNA sequences in the sample. V and J are TRBV27 and TRBJ2-7; TRBD1 agrees at 10 bases. CDR3 size: 15 residues. Unmatched junction bases numbered 5, after V lost 3 bases and J lost 3 bases. CDR1 is MNHEY and CDR2 is SMNVEV in the germline V gene (reference sequence). The chain's CDR3 is CASSFGDRGFYEQYF. CDR3 sequence (DNA): TGTGCCAGCAGTTTTGGGGACAGGGGATTCTACGAGCAGTACTTC.

Ten or more counts support this clone. The CDR3 nucleotides are TGTGCCACCGGTGAGACTAACTATGGCTACACCTTC. Protein: CATGETNYGYTF. V and J are TRBV27 and TRBJ1-2; D not resolved. The CDR3 has 12 residues. Germline values: CDR1 MNHEY, CDR2 SMNVEV (reference sequence). With 10 bases removed from V and 0 bases from J, the gap between germline ends came to 9 bases.

This rearrangement joins TRBV7-9 to TRBJ1-1; tentatively, D is TRBD1 (6 bases). The V gene lost 1 base and the J gene lost 0 bases, with 12 bases spanning the gap. This CDR3 has 16 residues. Per the germline V gene, CDR1 is SEHNR and CDR2 is FQNEAQ (reference sequence). CDR3 in DNA: TGTGCCAGCAGCTTAGGTGGGGACACCCTGAACACTGAAGCTTTCTTT. It codes for CASSLGGDTLNTEAFF.